A selection of T cell receptor beta chains follows, all from one sample in a study of sequential checkpoint blockade in melanoma. Profiling relied on immunoSEQ multiplex PCR, and the TCRdb table lists in-frame clones only, not all of them. This sample yields some 22,000 clones, of which around 26% are seen a single time; approximately 7% belongs to the top ten. This specimen was tumor tissue (inferred from file names), taken from a patient given nivolumab and ipilimumab in sequence. The receptors were gathered from a human donor with melanoma. Both conserved end residues are part of each CDR3. The D gene is left open where the match is weak. Only some rows state a clone size, as once, few, many or a class for expanded clones.

J gene: TRBJ1-2
CDR3 length: 15
D gene: .
V gene: TRBV28
clone size: .
CDR3 DNA: TGTGCCAGCTTCAGTCTAGGGAGGGAGGGCTATGGCTACACCTTC
CDR3 protein: CASFSLGREGYGYTF

J gene: TRBJ2-2
CDR3 length: 15
D gene: .
V gene: TRBV28
clone size: few
CDR3 DNA: TGTGCCAGCCGCATGGACAGATTAAACACCGGGGAGCTGTTTTTT
CDR3 protein: CASRMDRLNTGELFF

J gene: TRBJ1-1
CDR3 length: 14
D gene: .
V gene: TRBV6-8
clone size: .
CDR3 DNA: TGTGCCAGCAGCCCACTGGGGGGGGGCACTGAAGCTTTCTTT
CDR3 protein: CASSPLGGGTEAFF

J gene: TRBJ1-2
CDR3 length: 14
D gene: TRBD1
V gene: TRBV6-8
clone size: few
CDR3 DNA: TGTGCCAGCAGTGCGGGACAGGGTAGCTATGGCTACACCTTC
CDR3 protein: CASSAGQGSYGYTF

J gene: TRBJ2-1
CDR3 length: 14
D gene: TRBD1
V gene: TRBV18
clone size: .
CDR3 DNA: TGTGCCAGCTCACCGCGGACAGGGGCGGATGAGCAGTTCTTC
CDR3 protein: CASSPRTGADEQFF

J gene: TRBJ2-3
CDR3 length: 13
D gene: TRBD2
V gene: TRBV30
clone size: .
CDR3 DNA: TGTGCCTGGAGCCGGACTAGCGCAGATACGCAGTATTTT
CDR3 protein: CAWSRTSADTQYF

J gene: TRBJ2-1
CDR3 length: 15
D gene: TRBD2
V gene: TRBV9
clone size: many
CDR3 DNA: TGTGCCAGCAGCGCGGGGAGCGGGGGCTACAATGAGCAGTTCTTC
CDR3 protein: CASSAGSGGYNEQFF

J gene: TRBJ2-5
CDR3 length: 14
D gene: .
V gene: TRBV11-3
clone size: few
CDR3 DNA: TGTGCCAGCAGCTTAAGTTCAGTCGGGGAGACCCAGTACTTC
CDR3 protein: CASSLSSVGETQYF

J gene: TRBJ1-2
CDR3 length: 14
D gene: .
V gene: TRBV19
clone size: .
CDR3 DNA: TGTGCCAGTAAAAAGAGACAGGAGTACTATGGCTACACCTTC
CDR3 protein: CASKKRQEYYGYTF

J gene: TRBJ2-3
CDR3 length: 16
D gene: .
V gene: TRBV14
clone size: once
CDR3 DNA: TGTGCCAGCAGCCAAGTAGGTCACGCGAGCACAGATACGCAGTATTTT
CDR3 protein: CASSQVGHASTDTQYF

J gene: TRBJ2-1
CDR3 length: 13
D gene: .
V gene: TRBV6-7
clone size: .
CDR3 DNA: TGTGCCAGCAGTGAAGGGAGATACAATGAGCAGTTCTTC
CDR3 protein: CASSEGRYNEQFF

J gene: TRBJ2-1
CDR3 length: 14
D gene: TRBD1
V gene: TRBV28
clone size: .
CDR3 DNA: TGTGCCAGCAAATGGACAGGCCTTTTCGGTGAGCAGTTCTTC
CDR3 protein: CASKWTGLFGEQFF

J gene: TRBJ2-5
CDR3 length: 14
D gene: TRBD1
V gene: TRBV5-1
clone size: .
CDR3 DNA: TGCGCCAGCAGCCTAGGGACAGGGATGGAGACCCAGTACTTC
CDR3 protein: CASSLGTGMETQYF

J gene: TRBJ2-2
CDR3 length: 15
D gene: TRBD2
V gene: TRBV29-1
clone size: .
CDR3 DNA: TGCAGCGTTGGATTGGTAGCGGGAGGTACCGGGGAGCTGTTTTTT
CDR3 protein: CSVGLVAGGTGELFF

J gene: TRBJ2-1
CDR3 length: 12
D gene: .
V gene: TRBV28
clone size: .
CDR3 DNA: TGTGCCAGCTGTCCTGGGCCCTATGAGCAGTTCTTC
CDR3 protein: CASCPGPYEQFF

J gene: TRBJ1-5
CDR3 length: 14
D gene: .
V gene: TRBV6-8
clone size: few
CDR3 DNA: TGTGCCAGCAGTGGACAATTAAGCAATCAGCCCCAGCATTTT
CDR3 protein: CASSGQLSNQPQHF

J gene: TRBJ2-5
CDR3 length: 15
D gene: .
V gene: TRBV11-3
clone size: few
CDR3 DNA: TGTGCTAGCAGCTTAAAGCCAGGGACGGAAGAGACCCAGTACTTC
CDR3 protein: CASSLKPGTEETQYF

J gene: TRBJ2-2
CDR3 length: 15
D gene: .
V gene: TRBV5-1
clone size: .
CDR3 DNA: TGCGCCAGCAGCTTAGGAACTAGGGGAACCGGGGAGCTGTTTTTT
CDR3 protein: CASSLGTRGTGELFF

J gene: TRBJ2-3
CDR3 length: 13
D gene: .
V gene: TRBV9
clone size: many
CDR3 DNA: TGTGCCAGCAGCGTAGACGCGACAGATACGCAGTATTTT
CDR3 protein: CASSVDATDTQYF

J gene: TRBJ2-7
CDR3 length: 14
D gene: TRBD2
V gene: TRBV18
clone size: .
CDR3 DNA: TGTGCCAGCTCACCCGTAGCGGGAGGGTACGAGCAGTACTTC
CDR3 protein: CASSPVAGGYEQYF

J gene: TRBJ2-5
CDR3 length: 15
D gene: .
V gene: TRBV18
clone size: .
CDR3 DNA: TGTGCCAGCTCACTTCTGGACAGTCCCCTAGAGACCCAGTACTTC
CDR3 protein: CASSLLDSPLETQYF

J gene: TRBJ2-7
CDR3 length: 13
D gene: TRBD1
V gene: TRBV29-1
clone size: .
CDR3 DNA: TGCAACCCAAGGACAGGGGGTTCCTACGAGCAGTACTTC
CDR3 protein: CNPRTGGSYEQYF

J gene: TRBJ1-2
CDR3 length: 14
D gene: .
V gene: TRBV6-8
clone size: .
CDR3 DNA: TGTGCCAGCAGTCCCCAGGGCCTCACTAGGGGCTACACCTTC
CDR3 protein: CASSPQGLTRGYTF

J gene: TRBJ2-2
CDR3 length: 13
D gene: .
V gene: TRBV28
clone size: few
CDR3 DNA: TGTGCCAGCAACCTACAGGGAGCCGGGGAGCTGTTTTTT
CDR3 protein: CASNLQGAGELFF

J gene: TRBJ1-4
CDR3 length: 14
D gene: .
V gene: TRBV9
clone size: .
CDR3 DNA: TGTGCCAGCAGCGTTGAGGGACGAAATGAAAAACTGTTTTTT
CDR3 protein: CASSVEGRNEKLFF

J gene: TRBJ2-4
CDR3 length: 16
D gene: TRBD1
V gene: TRBV11-3
clone size: .
CDR3 DNA: TGTGCCAGCAGCTTACAGGGGGCTGGGGCCAAAAACATTCAGTACTTC
CDR3 protein: CASSLQGAGAKNIQYF

J gene: TRBJ2-4
CDR3 length: 16
D gene: .
V gene: TRBV18
clone size: .
CDR3 DNA: TGTGCCAGCTCACCCCTGACAGCACTAGCCAAAAACATTCAGTACTTC
CDR3 protein: CASSPLTALAKNIQYF

J gene: TRBJ1-2
CDR3 length: 15
D gene: .
V gene: TRBV30
clone size: many
CDR3 DNA: TGTGCCTGGGACACAATAGGGGGGATTAACTATGGCTACACCTTC
CDR3 protein: CAWDTIGGINYGYTF

J gene: TRBJ1-4
CDR3 length: 13
D gene: .
V gene: TRBV6-8
clone size: few
CDR3 DNA: TGTGCCAGCAGTGCCAGGGAGGATGAAAAACTGTTTTTT
CDR3 protein: CASSAREDEKLFF

J gene: TRBJ2-7
CDR3 length: 12
D gene: .
V gene: TRBV4-1
clone size: once
CDR3 DNA: TGCGCCAGCAGCCAAGATGAGGCCGAGCAGTACTTC
CDR3 protein: CASSQDEAEQYF

J gene: TRBJ1-2
CDR3 length: 14
D gene: TRBD1
V gene: TRBV6-8
clone size: few
CDR3 DNA: TGTGCCAGCAGCGGCGGACAGGTGCTTGGTGGCTACACCTTC
CDR3 protein: CASSGGQVLGGYTF

J gene: TRBJ1-6
CDR3 length: 15
D gene: TRBD1
V gene: TRBV19
clone size: .
CDR3 DNA: TGTGCCAGTAAAATGGGACAGGGGGTCGTTTCACCCCTCCACTTT
CDR3 protein: CASKMGQGVVSPLHF

J gene: TRBJ2-5
CDR3 length: 13
D gene: .
V gene: TRBV6-8
clone size: few
CDR3 DNA: TGTGCCAGCAGTTACTGGGGCTGGGAGACCCAGTACTTC
CDR3 protein: CASSYWGWETQYF

J gene: TRBJ1-4
CDR3 length: 15
D gene: .
V gene: TRBV28
clone size: many
CDR3 DNA: TGTGCCAGCAGTTTTTACTCAGGGACTAATGAAAAACTGTTTTTT
CDR3 protein: CASSFYSGTNEKLFF

J gene: TRBJ2-5
CDR3 length: 14
D gene: .
V gene: TRBV15
clone size: .
CDR3 DNA: TGTGCCACCAGCAGACCGGGGTTGGGAGAGACCCAGTACTTC
CDR3 protein: CATSRPGLGETQYF

J gene: TRBJ2-7
CDR3 length: 14
D gene: .
V gene: TRBV12-5
clone size: few
CDR3 DNA: TGTGCCAGCACCAAAGGGGTGTTAAGTGGCGAGCAGTACTTC
CDR3 protein: CASTKGVLSGEQYF

J gene: TRBJ1-1
CDR3 length: 15
D gene: TRBD1
V gene: TRBV5-1
clone size: .
CDR3 DNA: TGCGCCAGCAGCGCTTCGGGGACAGCTAACACTGAAGCTTTCTTT
CDR3 protein: CASSASGTANTEAFF

J gene: TRBJ2-3
CDR3 length: 17
D gene: TRBD2
V gene: TRBV15
clone size: .
CDR3 DNA: TGTGCCACCAGCGGCCCGAAAGCGGGAGCTATCACAGATACGCAGTATTTT
CDR3 protein: CATSGPKAGAITDTQYF

J gene: TRBJ2-2
CDR3 length: 16
D gene: .
V gene: TRBV18
clone size: .
CDR3 DNA: TGTGCCAGCTCACCGCCCGGAGCTTTGGTTTCCGGGGAGCTGTTTTTT
CDR3 protein: CASSPPGALVSGELFF

J gene: TRBJ2-7
CDR3 length: 13
D gene: TRBD2
V gene: TRBV27
clone size: few
CDR3 DNA: TGTGCCAGCAGTTTACTAGCGGGGTACGAGCAGTACTTC
CDR3 protein: CASSLLAGYEQYF

J gene: TRBJ2-1
CDR3 length: 14
D gene: .
V gene: TRBV11-3
clone size: few
CDR3 DNA: TGTGCCAGCAGCAAACAAGGGGGCTACAATGAGCAGTTCTTC
CDR3 protein: CASSKQGGYNEQFF

J gene: TRBJ1-2
CDR3 length: 15
D gene: .
V gene: TRBV10-2
clone size: once
CDR3 DNA: TGCGCCAGCAGTGATCCGGACAGACAAAACTATGGCTACACCTTC
CDR3 protein: CASSDPDRQNYGYTF

J gene: TRBJ2-7
CDR3 length: 15
D gene: TRBD2
V gene: TRBV19
clone size: .
CDR3 DNA: TGTGCCAGCCTCCCCAGGGCGGGAGATGTTTCCGAGCAGTACTTC
CDR3 protein: CASLPRAGDVSEQYF

J gene: TRBJ2-1
CDR3 length: 17
D gene: TRBD1
V gene: TRBV23-1
clone size: .
CDR3 DNA: TGCGCCAGCAGTCAACTCGTTGGGACAGGGGTCTACAATGAGCAGTTCTTC
CDR3 protein: CASSQLVGTGVYNEQFF